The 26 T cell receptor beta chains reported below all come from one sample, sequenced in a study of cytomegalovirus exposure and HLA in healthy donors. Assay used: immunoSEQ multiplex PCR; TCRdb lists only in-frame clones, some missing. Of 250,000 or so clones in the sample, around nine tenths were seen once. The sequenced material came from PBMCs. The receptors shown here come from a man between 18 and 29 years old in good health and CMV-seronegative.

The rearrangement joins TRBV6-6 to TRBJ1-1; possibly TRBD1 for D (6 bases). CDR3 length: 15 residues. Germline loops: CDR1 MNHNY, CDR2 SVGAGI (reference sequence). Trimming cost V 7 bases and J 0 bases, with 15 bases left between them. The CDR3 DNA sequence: TGTGCCAGCACCGTACACAGGGCCTTGAACACTGAAGCTTTCTTT. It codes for CASTVHRALNTEAFF.

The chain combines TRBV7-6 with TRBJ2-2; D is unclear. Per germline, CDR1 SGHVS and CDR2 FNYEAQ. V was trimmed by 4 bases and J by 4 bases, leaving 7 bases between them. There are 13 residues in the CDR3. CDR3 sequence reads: CASSSLLTGELFF. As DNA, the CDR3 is TGTGCCAGCAGCTCACTCCTCACCGGGGAGCTGTTTTTT.

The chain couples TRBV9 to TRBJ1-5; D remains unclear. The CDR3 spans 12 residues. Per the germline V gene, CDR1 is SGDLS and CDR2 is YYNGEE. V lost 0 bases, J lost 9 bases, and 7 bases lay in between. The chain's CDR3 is CASSVGSGPQHF. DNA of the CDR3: TGTGCCAGCAGCGTAGGATCGGGGCCCCAGCATTTT.

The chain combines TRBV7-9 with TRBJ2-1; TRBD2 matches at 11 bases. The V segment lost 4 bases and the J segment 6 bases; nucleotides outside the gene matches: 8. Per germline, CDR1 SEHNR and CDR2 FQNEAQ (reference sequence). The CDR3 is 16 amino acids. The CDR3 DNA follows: TGTGCCAGCAGCTCCTTAGCGGGAGGGGTCCTCAATGAGCAGTTCTTC. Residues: CASSSLAGGVLNEQFF.

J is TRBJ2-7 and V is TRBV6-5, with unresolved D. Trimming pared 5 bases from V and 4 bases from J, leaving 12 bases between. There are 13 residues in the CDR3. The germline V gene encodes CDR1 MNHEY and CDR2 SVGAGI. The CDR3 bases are TGTGCCAGCAGTCACCAAGCCGCATACGAGCAGTACTTC. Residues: CASSHQAAYEQYF.

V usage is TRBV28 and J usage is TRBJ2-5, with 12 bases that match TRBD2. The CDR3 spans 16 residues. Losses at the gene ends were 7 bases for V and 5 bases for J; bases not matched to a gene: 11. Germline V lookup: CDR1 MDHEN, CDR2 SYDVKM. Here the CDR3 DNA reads TGTGCCAGCACCCTAGGACTAGCGGGGAAACCGGAGACCCAGTACTTC. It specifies CASTLGLAGKPETQYF.

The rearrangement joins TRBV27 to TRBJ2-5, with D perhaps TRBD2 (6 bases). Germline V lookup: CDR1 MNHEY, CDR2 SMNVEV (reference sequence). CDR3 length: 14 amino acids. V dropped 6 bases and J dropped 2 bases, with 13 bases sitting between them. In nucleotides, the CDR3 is TGTGCCAGCAGGAATTTCGGGGGACAAGAGACCCAGTACTTC. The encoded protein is CASRNFGGQETQYF.

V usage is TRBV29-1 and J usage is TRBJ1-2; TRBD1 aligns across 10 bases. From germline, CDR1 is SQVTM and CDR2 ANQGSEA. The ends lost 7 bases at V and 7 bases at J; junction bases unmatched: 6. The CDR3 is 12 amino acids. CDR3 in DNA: TGCAGCGGTACCGGGACAGGGGTTGGCTACACCTTC. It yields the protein CSGTGTGVGYTF.

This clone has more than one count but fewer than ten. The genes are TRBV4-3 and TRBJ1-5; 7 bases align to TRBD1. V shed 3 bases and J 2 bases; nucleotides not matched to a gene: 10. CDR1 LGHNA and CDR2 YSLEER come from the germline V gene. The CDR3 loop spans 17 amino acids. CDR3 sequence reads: CASSQVIGGRGNQPQHF. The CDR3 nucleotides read TGCGCCAGCAGCCAGGTAATAGGGGGCCGAGGCAATCAGCCCCAGCATTTT.

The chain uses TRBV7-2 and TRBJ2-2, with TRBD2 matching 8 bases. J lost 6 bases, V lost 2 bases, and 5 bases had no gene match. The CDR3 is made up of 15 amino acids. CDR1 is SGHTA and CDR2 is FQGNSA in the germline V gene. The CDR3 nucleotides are TGTGCCAGCAGCTTAAGGGGGACTAGTCCCGGGGAGCTGTTTTTT. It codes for CASSLRGTSPGELFF.

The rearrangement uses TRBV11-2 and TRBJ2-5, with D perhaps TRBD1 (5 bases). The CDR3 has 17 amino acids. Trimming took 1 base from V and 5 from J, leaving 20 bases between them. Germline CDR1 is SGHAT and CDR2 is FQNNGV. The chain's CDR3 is CASSLVGLGRLGETQYF. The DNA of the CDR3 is TGTGCCAGCAGCTTAGTGGGGCTAGGGCGACTGGGTGAGACCCAGTACTTC.

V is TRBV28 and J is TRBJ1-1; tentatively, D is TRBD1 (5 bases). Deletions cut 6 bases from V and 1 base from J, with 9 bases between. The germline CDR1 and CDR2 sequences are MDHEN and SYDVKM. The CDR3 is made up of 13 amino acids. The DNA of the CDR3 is TGTGCCAGCAGGGGCACAGGGAACACTGAAGCTTTCTTT. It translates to CASRGTGNTEAFF.

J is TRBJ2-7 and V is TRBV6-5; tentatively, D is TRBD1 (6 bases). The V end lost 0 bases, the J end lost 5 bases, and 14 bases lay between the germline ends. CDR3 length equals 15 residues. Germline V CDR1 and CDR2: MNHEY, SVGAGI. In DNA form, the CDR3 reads TGTGCCAGCAGTTACTCGAACAGGGAAGTGGACGAGCAGTACTTC. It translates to CASSYSNREVDEQYF.

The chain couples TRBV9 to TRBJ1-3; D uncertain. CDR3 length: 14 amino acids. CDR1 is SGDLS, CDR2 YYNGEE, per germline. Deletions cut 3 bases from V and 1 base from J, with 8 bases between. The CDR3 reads CASSARRSGNTIYF. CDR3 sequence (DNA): TGTGCCAGCAGCGCGAGGAGATCTGGAAACACCATATATTTT.

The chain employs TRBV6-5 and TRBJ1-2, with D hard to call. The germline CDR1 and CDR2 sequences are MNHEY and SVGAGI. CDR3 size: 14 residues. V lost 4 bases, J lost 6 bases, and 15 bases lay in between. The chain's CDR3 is CASSSELGQDGYTF. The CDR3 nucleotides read TGTGCCAGCAGTTCGGAACTTGGGCAGGATGGCTACACCTTC.

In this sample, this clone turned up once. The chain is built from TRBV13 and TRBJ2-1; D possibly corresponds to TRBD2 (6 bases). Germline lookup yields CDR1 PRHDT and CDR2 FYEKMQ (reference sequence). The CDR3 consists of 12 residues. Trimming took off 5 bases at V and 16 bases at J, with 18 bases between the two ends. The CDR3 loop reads CASSPLGRETFF. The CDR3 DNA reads TGTGCCAGCAGCCCCCTAGGTCGGGAGACCTTCTTC.

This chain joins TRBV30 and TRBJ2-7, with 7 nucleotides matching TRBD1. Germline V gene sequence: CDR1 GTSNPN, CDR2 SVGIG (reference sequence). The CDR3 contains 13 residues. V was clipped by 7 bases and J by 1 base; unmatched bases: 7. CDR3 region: CAFGTDLSYEQYF. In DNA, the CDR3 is TGTGCCTTCGGGACAGACCTATCCTACGAGCAGTACTTC. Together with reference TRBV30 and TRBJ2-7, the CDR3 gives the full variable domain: SQTIHQWPATLVQPVGSPLSLECTVEGTSNPNLYWYRQAAGRGLQLLFYSVGIGQISSEVPQNLSASRPQDRQFILSSKKLLLSDSGFYLCAFGTDLSYEQYFGPGTRLTVT.

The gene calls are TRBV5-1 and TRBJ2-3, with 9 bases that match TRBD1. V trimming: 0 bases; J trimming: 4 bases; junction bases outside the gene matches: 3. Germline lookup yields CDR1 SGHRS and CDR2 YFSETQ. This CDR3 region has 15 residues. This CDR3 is CASSLGGQGSDTQYF. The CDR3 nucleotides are TGCGCCAGCAGCTTGGGGGGACAGGGCTCAGATACGCAGTATTTT.

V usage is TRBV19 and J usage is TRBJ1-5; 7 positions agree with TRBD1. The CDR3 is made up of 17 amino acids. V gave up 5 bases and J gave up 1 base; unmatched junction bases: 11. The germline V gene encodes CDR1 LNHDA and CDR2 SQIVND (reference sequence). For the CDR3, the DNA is TGTGCCAGTAGTTCATTACAGGGGAGAGCGAGCAATCAGCCCCAGCATTTT. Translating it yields CASSSLQGRASNQPQHF.

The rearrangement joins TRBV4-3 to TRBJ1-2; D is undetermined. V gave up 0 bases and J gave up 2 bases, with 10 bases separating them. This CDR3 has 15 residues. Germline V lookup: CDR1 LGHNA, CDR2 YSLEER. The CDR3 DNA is TGCGCCAGCAGCCAAGATCGGTCGGTAAACTATGGCTACACCTTC. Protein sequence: CASSQDRSVNYGYTF.

The DNA of the CDR3 is TGTGCCAGCAGTTACCGTCGACAGCTCTCTGGAAACACCATATATTTT. This sequence encodes CASSYRRQLSGNTIYF. The J gene is TRBJ1-3, the V gene TRBV28; perhaps TRBD1 as D (5 bases). Germline CDR1 is MDHEN and CDR2 is SYDVKM. Trimming pared 4 bases from V and 0 bases from J, leaving 13 bases between. CDR3 length: 16 amino acids.

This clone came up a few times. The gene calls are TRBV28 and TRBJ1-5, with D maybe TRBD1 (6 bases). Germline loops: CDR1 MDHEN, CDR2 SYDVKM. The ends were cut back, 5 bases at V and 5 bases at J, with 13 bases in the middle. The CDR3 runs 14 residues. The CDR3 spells CASSQLQGDQPQHF. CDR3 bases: TGTGCCAGCAGTCAATTACAGGGTGATCAGCCCCAGCATTTT.

The CDR3 here is CASSFSGVADTQYF. DNA of the CDR3: TGTGCCAGCAGCTTCTCAGGGGTGGCAGATACGCAGTATTTT. The chain employs TRBV5-6 and TRBJ2-3; weak D call: TRBD1 (6 bases). Trimming took off 2 bases at V and 4 bases at J, with 11 bases between the two ends. In germline, CDR1 is SGHDT, CDR2 YYEEEE. CDR3 length equals 14 residues.

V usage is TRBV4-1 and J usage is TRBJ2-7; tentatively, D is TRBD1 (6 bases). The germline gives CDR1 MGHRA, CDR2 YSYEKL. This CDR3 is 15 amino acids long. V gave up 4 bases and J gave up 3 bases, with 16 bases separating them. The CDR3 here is CASSRTPAQGYEQYF. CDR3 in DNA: TGCGCCAGCAGCCGCACACCGGCACAGGGCTACGAGCAGTACTTC.

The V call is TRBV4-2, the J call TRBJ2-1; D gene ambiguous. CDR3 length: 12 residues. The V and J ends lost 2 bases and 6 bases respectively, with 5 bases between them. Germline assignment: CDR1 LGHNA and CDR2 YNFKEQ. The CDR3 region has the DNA TGTGCCAGCAGCCAAACTACCAATGAGCAGTTCTTC. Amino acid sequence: CASSQTTNEQFF.

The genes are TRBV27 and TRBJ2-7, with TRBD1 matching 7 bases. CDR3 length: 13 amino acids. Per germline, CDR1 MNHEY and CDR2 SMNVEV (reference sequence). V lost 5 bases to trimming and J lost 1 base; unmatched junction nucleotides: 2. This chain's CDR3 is CASSPGQSYEQYF. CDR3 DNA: TGTGCCAGCAGTCCGGGACAGTCCTACGAGCAGTACTTC.